The subject of this entry is one T cell receptor beta chain. Generated by immunoSEQ multiplex PCR, the TCRdb table keeps only in-frame clones and is missing some. Among 550,000 to 850,000 clones listed, approximately 74% were seen once. The data stem from a study of shared clonotypes between healthy human individuals. Trimming pared 1 base from V and 5 bases from J, leaving 8 bases between. The CDR3 has 13 amino acids. The V gene's germline CDR1 is SGHVS and CDR2 FNYEAQ. This TCR was recovered from a woman under 40 in good health. Sequenced input: memory CD4+ T cells sorted from blood. As for subset: CD45RA-negative fraction. J is TRBJ1-1 and V is TRBV7-6; D remains ambiguous. CDR3 DNA: TGTGCCAGCAGCTTAGAATTGTTTACTGAAGCTTTCTTT. It specifies CASSLELFTEAFF. Full variable domain (outside the CDR3, taken from reference TRBV7-6 and TRBJ1-1): GAGVSQSPRYKVTKRGQDVALRCDPISGHVSLYWYRQALGQGPEFLTYFNYEAQQDKSGLPNDRFSAERPEGSISTLTIQRTEQRDSAMYRCASSLELFTEAFFGQGTRLTVV.